This TCR beta chain is drawn from a study of OX40 agonist ivuxolimab in advanced cancers. J lost 4 bases, V lost 4 bases, and 19 bases had no gene match. Looked up from germline, CDR1 is MGHRA and CDR2 is YSYEKL. The CDR3 covers 20 residues. The protocol was immunoSEQ multiplex PCR, while the TCRdb copy is restricted to in-frame clones and leaves out a portion. The sample lists 75,000 to 100,000 clones, around 86% occurring once. The receptor's source is an adult with an advanced solid tumor such as melanoma, head and neck, liver or kidney cancer. The sequenced sample was CD4+ or CD8+ T cells sorted from blood, obtained in a trial of the OX40 agonist ivuxolimab. This chain uses TRBV4-1 with TRBJ2-3; 11 nucleotides agree with TRBD2. Written as DNA, the CDR3 is TGCGCCAGCAGCCCTCCCTGGAGGGGGTCTAGCGGGAGGTCGCCAGATACGCAGTATTTT. Translation: CASSPPWRGSSGRSPDTQYF.